The rows below give T cell receptor beta chains drawn from one sample of a study of T cell responses to AZD1222 COVID-19 vaccine. Produced via immunoSEQ multiplex PCR; TCRdb's table is partial and in-frame only. The sample contains 82,000 or so clones, 85% to 95% of which appear only once. This specimen consisted of peripheral blood, obtained on day 0 of AZD1222 vaccination. Receptors were obtained from an adult in good health. Each CDR3 is given with its conserved first and last residue. Each record gives: V gene, clone size, J gene, D gene, CDR3 protein, CDR3 DNA. A D gene is named only where the DNA matches it firmly. Expanded clones get a size class; other rows say once, few or many, or leave the size out.

>TRBV5-1|once|TRBJ2-4|TRBD1
CASRAPETGKNIQYF
TGCGCCAGCAGGGCTCCCGAGACAGGGAAAAACATTCAGTACTTC
>TRBV19|.|TRBJ2-2|TRBD1
CASSLDRVTTGELFF
TGTGCCAGTAGCCTGGACAGGGTGACCACCGGGGAGCTGTTTTTT
>TRBV6-5|.|TRBJ1-5|.
CASRPTGYSNQPQHF
TGTGCCAGCAGACCCACAGGGTATAGCAATCAGCCCCAGCATTTT
>TRBV5-4|.|TRBJ2-6|.
CASSSGSSGANVLTF
TGTGCCAGCAGCTCAGGGAGCTCTGGGGCCAACGTCCTGACTTTC
>TRBV5-1|.|TRBJ2-6|.
CASLPSTGANVLTF
TGCGCCAGCTTACCCTCGACTGGGGCCAACGTCCTGACTTTC
>TRBV11-2|.|TRBJ2-5|TRBD2
CASSAGGQETQYF
TGTGCCAGCTCCGCGGGGGGACAAGAGACCCAGTACTTC
>TRBV6-4|once|TRBJ1-1|.
CASSEGNKGAEAFF
TGTGCCAGCAGTGAAGGAAATAAGGGGGCTGAAGCTTTCTTT
>TRBV4-3|.|TRBJ1-6|.
CASSQDFGASSYNSPLHF
TGCGCCAGCAGCCAAGATTTCGGCGCGAGCTCCTATAATTCACCCCTCCACTTT
>TRBV18|.|TRBJ1-4|.
CASSPGTVNEKLFF
TGTGCCAGCTCACCAGGGACTGTTAATGAAAAACTGTTTTTT
>TRBV6-6|.|TRBJ1-1|.
CASSPLATTNTEAFF
TGTGCCAGCAGCCCCCTAGCAACAACGAACACTGAAGCTTTCTTT
>TRBV9|.|TRBJ2-7|TRBD1
CASSVGTGATEQYF
TGTGCCAGCAGCGTGGGGACAGGGGCAACCGAGCAGTACTTC
>TRBV3-1/TRBV3-2|.|TRBJ2-2|.
CASSQANTGELFF
TGTGCCAGCAGCCAAGCAAACACCGGGGAGCTGTTTTTT
>TRBV6-5|few|TRBJ2-7|.
CASRLRDGDTYEQYF
TGTGCCAGCAGGCTCCGGGACGGGGATACCTACGAGCAGTACTTC
>TRBV12-3/TRBV12-4|.|TRBJ1-2|.
CASSRGVYGYTF
TGTGCCAGCAGTCGGGGAGTCTATGGCTACACCTTC
>TRBV5-6|.|TRBJ1-2|TRBD1
CASSRQGPFNYGYTF
TGTGCCAGCAGCCGACAGGGCCCCTTTAACTATGGCTACACCTTC
>TRBV5-1|few|TRBJ2-1|.
CASSFGGNEQFF
TGCGCCAGCAGCTTTGGCGGCAATGAGCAGTTCTTC
>TRBV7-6|.|TRBJ1-1|TRBD1
CASSLAGQGFRTEAFF
TGTGCCAGCAGCTTAGCGGGACAGGGGTTTCGCACTGAAGCTTTCTTT
>TRBV13|few|TRBJ1-1|TRBD1
CASSLRTGVGVTEAFF
TGTGCCAGCAGCTTACGGACAGGGGTAGGAGTGACTGAAGCTTTCTTT
>TRBV11-2|.|TRBJ2-5|.
CASSPSTVPQETQYF
TGTGCCAGCAGCCCCTCGACGGTTCCTCAAGAGACCCAGTACTTC
>TRBV15|.|TRBJ1-4|.
CATSRDQRATNEKLFF
TGTGCCACCAGCAGAGATCAGAGGGCAACTAATGAAAAACTGTTTTTT
>TRBV5-6|.|TRBJ2-3|.
CASSRAQAGTDTQYF
TGTGCCAGCAGCCGGGCTCAAGCCGGCACAGATACGCAGTATTTT
>TRBV19|.|TRBJ2-7|TRBD1
CASSLLAGGNYEQYF
TGTGCCAGTAGCTTATTAGCAGGGGGCAACTACGAGCAGTACTTC
>TRBV27|once|TRBJ2-2|.
CASSSRTLTGELFF
TGTGCCAGCAGTAGCAGGACACTCACCGGGGAGCTGTTTTTT
>TRBV6-6|.|TRBJ1-1|TRBD1
CASSTWTGGRGTEAFF
TGTGCCAGCAGTACTTGGACAGGGGGCCGGGGCACTGAAGCTTTCTTT
>TRBV28|.|TRBJ1-5|.
CASSLREYSNQPQHF
TGTGCCAGCAGTTTAAGGGAATATAGCAATCAGCCCCAGCATTTT
>TRBV24-1|.|TRBJ2-3|.
CATSDLGTPSTDTQYF
TGTGCCACCAGTGATTTGGGGACGCCAAGCACAGATACGCAGTATTTT
>TRBV6-5|.|TRBJ2-3|TRBD2
CASSFQRGSTDTQYF
TGTGCCAGCAGTTTTCAGCGGGGGAGCACAGATACGCAGTATTTT
>TRBV5-5|once|TRBJ2-1|.
CASSLKGESYNEQFF
TGTGCCAGCAGCTTGAAGGGGGAATCCTACAATGAGCAGTTCTTC
>TRBV19|.|TRBJ1-5|.
CASRATIGVSNQPQHF
TGTGCCAGTAGGGCGACAATAGGGGTAAGCAATCAGCCCCAGCATTTT
>TRBV19|.|TRBJ1-5|TRBD1
CASSSGTGAYSNQPQHF
TGTGCCAGTAGTAGCGGGACAGGTGCCTATAGCAATCAGCCCCAGCATTTT
>TRBV28|.|TRBJ1-6|.
CASSLPSDRRAYNSPLHF
TGTGCCAGCAGTCTCCCGTCCGACAGGAGAGCCTATAATTCACCCCTCCACTTT
>TRBV3-1/TRBV3-2|.|TRBJ1-1|.
CASSQDRLAGGAFF
TGTGCCAGCAGCCAAGATCGGCTGGCCGGAGGGGCTTTCTTT
>TRBV4-1|few|TRBJ2-7|.
CASSQGTNSYEQYF
TGCGCCAGCAGCCAAGGGACTAACTCCTACGAGCAGTACTTC
>TRBV18|.|TRBJ1-2|.
CASSPDMGYTF
TGTGCCAGCTCACCGGATATGGGCTACACCTTC
>TRBV6-4|once|TRBJ2-7|.
CASSNPQGTTLYEQYF
TGTGCCAGCAGTAACCCTCAGGGGACGACACTATACGAGCAGTACTTC
>TRBV28|.|TRBJ1-1|.
CASMGTLNTEAFF
TGTGCCAGCATGGGGACACTTAACACTGAAGCTTTCTTT
>TRBV7-3|once|TRBJ1-1|.
CASSSGGTEAFF
TGTGCCAGCAGCTCGGGGGGCACTGAAGCTTTCTTT
>TRBV2|.|TRBJ2-5|.
CASSERAGSETQYF
TGTGCCAGCAGTGAAAGGGCGGGCAGTGAGACCCAGTACTTC
>TRBV5-1|.|TRBJ2-3|TRBD2
CASSLEGLLSADTQYF
TGCGCCAGCAGCTTGGAGGGACTATTATCCGCAGATACGCAGTATTTT
>TRBV16|.|TRBJ2-7|.
CASSQAGWDEQYF
TGTGCCAGCAGCCAAGCAGGTTGGGACGAGCAGTACTTC
>TRBV5-1|once|TRBJ1-4|TRBD1
CASSGGETGFYEKLFF
TGCGCCAGCAGCGGGGGGGAGACAGGGTTCTATGAAAAACTGTTTTTT
>TRBV29-1|.|TRBJ2-3|.
CSVFSWDTQYF
TGCAGCGTTTTCTCCTGGGATACGCAGTATTTT
>TRBV5-6|.|TRBJ2-3|TRBD2
CASSSGRGFSTDTQYF
TGTGCCAGCAGCTCAGGGCGGGGGTTCAGCACAGATACGCAGTATTTT
>TRBV7-8|few|TRBJ2-7|.
CASSFHERFGHEQYF
TGTGCCAGCAGCTTTCACGAAAGGTTCGGCCACGAGCAGTACTTC
>TRBV3-1/TRBV3-2|.|TRBJ2-3|TRBD2
CASSLAGGRIDTQYF
TGTGCCAGCAGCTTAGCGGGGGGGCGGATAGATACGCAGTATTTT
>TRBV6-1|.|TRBJ1-2|.
CASSEWGGYGYTF
TGTGCCAGCAGTGAATGGGGGGGTTATGGCTACACCTTC
>TRBV6-2/TRBV6-3|few|TRBJ1-4|.
CASSYGLGGANEKLFF
TGTGCCAGCAGTTACGGCCTAGGGGGTGCTAATGAAAAACTGTTTTTT
>TRBV2|.|TRBJ1-5|.
CASSETGVWGDYSNQPQHF
TGTGCCAGCAGTGAGACAGGTGTGTGGGGAGACTATAGCAATCAGCCCCAGCATTTT
>TRBV12-3/TRBV12-4|once|TRBJ1-1|.
CASSWTANTEAFF
TGTGCCAGCAGTTGGACAGCGAACACTGAAGCTTTCTTT
>TRBV5-8|.|TRBJ1-5|TRBD1
CASSVTGGGRQPQHF
TGTGCCAGCAGCGTCACAGGGGGCGGGAGACAGCCCCAGCATTTT
>TRBV10-3|.|TRBJ1-6|.
CAISENRDRSPLHF
TGTGCCATCAGCGAGAACAGGGACCGTTCACCCCTCCACTTT
>TRBV10-2|.|TRBJ1-1|TRBD1
CASSESWDRGGAFF
TGCGCCAGCAGTGAGTCTTGGGACAGGGGTGGGGCTTTCTTT
>TRBV10-3|.|TRBJ2-5|.
CAISRTAQETQYF
TGTGCCATCAGCAGGACAGCCCAAGAGACCCAGTACTTC
>TRBV7-9|.|TRBJ2-3|TRBD2
CASSLLAGGPTDTQYF
TGTGCCAGCAGCTTACTAGCGGGGGGCCCCACAGATACGCAGTATTTT
>TRBV6-1|.|TRBJ1-1|.
CASSWEGQKAFF
TGTGCCAGCAGTTGGGAGGGACAAAAAGCTTTCTTT
>TRBV5-8|once|TRBJ1-5|.
CASSLQGPSNQPQHF
TGTGCCAGCAGCTTGCAGGGCCCTTCCAATCAGCCCCAGCATTTT
>TRBV6-1|.|TRBJ2-3|TRBD2
CASSESGRGGTDTQYF
TGTGCCAGCAGTGAATCGGGACGGGGGGGCACAGATACGCAGTATTTT
>TRBV18|.|TRBJ2-5|.
CASSQTLGQETQYF
TGTGCCAGCTCACAAACCTTGGGCCAAGAGACCCAGTACTTC
>TRBV2|once|TRBJ2-5|.
CASSGVGQETQYF
TGTGCCAGCAGTGGGGTGGGGCAAGAGACCCAGTACTTC